Listed below are T cell receptor beta chains from one sample, sequenced in a study of CD8 T cells in ankylosing spondylitis. From the 5' RACE reads, TCRdb called clonotypes with MiXCR, one entry per CDR3 protein. The sample holds around 250,000 distinct CDR3 sequences; roughly 10% are singletons and the top ten take under 7%. Sequences were obtained from blood, either unsorted or a sorted T cell fraction (not recorded which). These receptors came from a male donor with ankylosing spondylitis or in good health (not recorded which). The CDR3 runs from the conserved cysteine through the conserved F or W. A D gene is named only where the DNA matches it firmly. Size tells how often a clone was seen (once, few, many) or the class of an expanded clone, and some rows leave it out.

>many|13|TRBJ2-2|TRBV20-1|.
TGCAGTGCTAGCAGGCTTAACACCGGGGAGCTGTTTTTT
CSASRLNTGELFF
>many|14|TRBJ2-1|TRBV5-1|.
TGCGCCAGCAGCTCACCCGGGACTTTCAATGAGCAGTTCTTC
CASSSPGTFNEQFF
>many|15|TRBJ2-1|TRBV20-1|.
TGCAGTGCCCCAGACTCGGTGAGCCCCTACAATGAGCAGTTCTTC
CSAPDSVSPYNEQFF
>many|14|TRBJ1-5|TRBV6-1|.
TGTGCCAGCAGTGAAACAGGGTCTAATCAGCCCCAGCATTTT
CASSETGSNQPQHF
>many|17|TRBJ2-2|TRBV20-1|TRBD1
TGCAGTGCTAGAGAGGGACAGGGGTCGGAAGTCACCGGGGAGCTGTTTTTT
CSAREGQGSEVTGELFF
>many|16|TRBJ2-1|TRBV5-5|TRBD2
TGTGCCAGCAGCTTGGGCGGGAGGGTCTCCTACAATGAGCAATTCTTC
CASSLGGRVSYNEQFF
>many|15|TRBJ2-3|TRBV4-1|.
TGCGCCAGCAGCCAAGGAACTAGTTCGGCAGATACGCAGTATTTT
CASSQGTSSADTQYF
>few|17|TRBJ2-5|TRBV21-1|.
TGTGCCAGCAGCAAAAAGTTGAGGACTCCCCTCGGAGAGACCCAGTACTTC
CASSKKLRTPLGETQYF
>few|11|TRBJ1-1|TRBV20-1|.
TGCAGTGCCCAAACGGGGGGGCAGGCTTTCTTT
CSAQTGGQAFF
>many|15|TRBJ2-1|TRBV7-6|TRBD1
TGTGCCAGCAGCTTGGGGGACAGGGGGGGGAATGAGCAGTTCTTC
CASSLGDRGGNEQFF
>few|16|TRBJ2-5|TRBV3-1|.
TGTGCCAGCAGCCAAGAGGCTAGCCGACCACAAGAGACCCAGTACTTC
CASSQEASRPQETQYF
>many|15|TRBJ2-2|TRBV27|.
TGTGCCAGCAGTTTTGGGGTAACGGGAGCGGGGGAGCTGTTTTTT
CASSFGVTGAGELFF
>many|13|TRBJ1-2|TRBV5-1|.
TGCGCCAGCAGCTCCCGGGCCCAGGGCGGCTACACCTTC
CASSSRAQGGYTF
>many|13|TRBJ2-7|TRBV10-3|.
TGTGCCATCAGTGGGGATCTAACCTACGAGCAGTACTTC
CAISGDLTYEQYF
>many|13|TRBJ2-2|TRBV20-1|.
TGCAGTGCTAGAGATTTAAGCACCGGGGAGCTGTTTTTT
CSARDLSTGELFF
>many|15|TRBJ2-7|TRBV9|.
TGTGCCAGCAGCCTGGAGGGGACAGCCATCTACGAGCAGTACTTC
CASSLEGTAIYEQYF
>many|13|TRBJ1-1|TRBV6-5|.
TGTGCCAGCAGTTACTCGTACGGAACTGAAGCTTTCTTT
CASSYSYGTEAFF
>many|15|TRBJ2-1|TRBV20-1|TRBD2
TGCAGTGTGACCACGGGGGGGACCGACTACAATGAGCAGTTCTTC
CSVTTGGTDYNEQFF
>few|14|TRBJ2-3|TRBV29-1|.
TGCAGCGTTGGAAAGGAAGCTAGCACAGATACGCAGTATTTT
CSVGKEASTDTQYF
>many|13|TRBJ1-5|TRBV6-1|.
TGTGCCAGCAGTCAGTCTGTCAATCAGCCCCAGCATTTT
CASSQSVNQPQHF
>.|13|TRBJ2-5|TRBV7-9|.
TGTGCCAGCAGCTGGGAGCCGGGGGAGACCCAGTACTTC
CASSWEPGETQYF
>many|15|TRBJ2-7|TRBV6-5|TRBD1
TGTGCCAGCAGTTACTCGGGACAGGGAGGCTACGAGCAGTACTTC
CASSYSGQGGYEQYF
>many|15|TRBJ2-1|TRBV20-1|.
TGCAGTGCTAGAGATCTCCTAGAAGGGGACAATGAGCAGTTCTTC
CSARDLLEGDNEQFF
>many|19|TRBJ2-7|TRBV5-1|.
TGCGCCAGCAGCTTGGTGACGGGGGACAGCAGAATAGCAACCTACGAGCAGTACTTC
CASSLVTGDSRIATYEQYF
>many|18|TRBJ1-1|TRBV6-5|TRBD1
TGTGCCAGCAGTTACTCTGGGGGGACAGGGGGGATGAACACTGAAGCTTTCTTT
CASSYSGGTGGMNTEAFF
>many|13|TRBJ2-2|TRBV29-1|TRBD2
TGCAGCGCTAAAGCGGGGGAAGCCGGGGAGCTGTTTTTT
CSAKAGEAGELFF
>few|13|TRBJ2-5|TRBV7-6|.
TGTGCCAGCAGCTCGGGCGTGGGAGAGACCCAGTACTTC
CASSSGVGETQYF
>many|17|TRBJ2-1|TRBV5-1|TRBD2
TGCGCCAGCAGCCTCGGCCAACTAGCGGGATCCTACAATGAGCAGTTCTTC
CASSLGQLAGSYNEQFF
>.|14|TRBJ1-1|TRBV7-9|TRBD1
TGTGCCAGCAGCTTATCACAGGGGGCTACTGAAGCTTTCTTT
CASSLSQGATEAFF
>few|16|TRBJ2-5|TRBV5-1|TRBD2
TGCGCCAGCAGCACCACTAGCGGGGGCCACCAAGAGACCCAGTACTTC
CASSTTSGGHQETQYF
>.|13|TRBJ2-5|TRBV29-1|.
TGCAGCGGCTCCCGGGCCACGAGAGAGACCCAGTACTTC
CSGSRATRETQYF
>few|15|TRBJ2-1|TRBV27|TRBD2
TGTGCCAGCAGTTCCGGGACTAGCGGGATCTATGAGCAGTTCTTC
CASSSGTSGIYEQFF
>few|12|TRBJ2-2|TRBV2|.
TGTGCCAGCAGAACAGGGTCCGGGGAGCTGTTTTTT
CASRTGSGELFF
>few|15|TRBJ2-1|TRBV2|TRBD2
TGTGCCAGCAGCGCTACTAGCGGGAGGAACAATGAGCAGTTCTTC
CASSATSGRNNEQFF
>.|18|TRBJ1-1|TRBV6-1|.
TGTGCCAGCAGTGAATTTCGGGCAGGAACGTTCATGAACACTGAAGCTTTCTTT
CASSEFRAGTFMNTEAFF
>many|16|TRBJ2-1|TRBV7-8|TRBD2
TGTGCCAGCAGCTGGGGATTCGGACTAGTTCGATATGAGCAGTTCTTC
CASSWGFGLVRYEQFF
>many|15|TRBJ2-3|TRBV20-1|.
TGCAGTGCTGGGCGGCTACAATCGCGACGAGATACGCAGTATTTT
CSAGRLQSRRDTQYF
>many|14|TRBJ2-5|TRBV20-1|.
TGCAGTGCTAGAGATGGGGACTCAAAAGAGACCCAGTACTTC
CSARDGDSKETQYF
>many|18|TRBJ1-1|TRBV5-1|TRBD1
TGCGCCAGCAGTTTTCCTCCGGGCACAGGGGCCCTGAACACTGAAGCTTTCTTT
CASSFPPGTGALNTEAFF
>many|15|TRBJ2-1|TRBV20-1|TRBD2
TGCAGTGCTGCCTATAGCGGGGAGCCCTACAATGAGCAGTTCTTC
CSAAYSGEPYNEQFF
>many|17|TRBJ2-4|TRBV20-1|.
TGCAGTGCTAGAGATTTGGAGCAGGGGATGGCCAAAAACATTCAGTACTTC
CSARDLEQGMAKNIQYF
>many|16|TRBJ2-3|TRBV5-1|TRBD1
TGCGCCAGCACCAACAGGGGCGGTGTACGATCGGATACGCAGTATTTT
CASTNRGGVRSDTQYF
>.|15|TRBJ2-2|TRBV5-5|TRBD2
TGTGCCAGCAGTCGGGAGGGTGGGTTGACCGGGGAGCTGTTTTTT
CASSREGGLTGELFF
>many|17|TRBJ2-3|TRBV20-1|TRBD2
TGCAGTGCCAGTTCCCCCACTAGCGGGGGACTCAAGGATACGCAGTATTTT
CSASSPTSGGLKDTQYF
>many|13|TRBJ1-1|TRBV7-8|.
TGTGCCAGCAGCCGAATTGGGGACACTGAAGCTTTCTTT
CASSRIGDTEAFF
>.|14|TRBJ2-7|TRBV28|.
TGTGCCAGCAGTTTCCCCCCGGAGGCCTACGAGCAGTACTTC
CASSFPPEAYEQYF